This T cell receptor beta chain was found in a study of shared clonotypes between healthy human individuals. As for the study in general: Donors, aged 18 to 49, were a couple of women and a few men.

This clone has just one count. Its antigen is as yet unknown. Other DNA sequences from this sample encode an identical CDR3 as well. General study results and limits: A reduction in generation probabilities was seen for non-shared clonotypes relative to those shared by all four donors. Shared clonotypes: about 5% naive CD4, approximately 3.4% naive CD8, 2.3% memory CD4, 0.4% to 0.5% memory CD8.

Germline-derived CDR1 and CDR2 are SGDLS and YYNGEE. The CDR3 is made up of 14 amino acids. Trimming pared 0 bases from V and 2 bases from J, leaving 6 bases between. Source study methods: Filtering differed since immunoSEQ provided only junctions, with no quality scores. Method: immunoSEQ multiplex PCR; TCRdb's copy keeps in-frame clones and lacks some. That table is the source of V, J and clone size, and D and trimming were worked out from the DNA. The data hold millions of clones, with over 85% observed a single time. Material: naive CD4+ T cells from PBMCs. This sample's subset: CD45RA+ positively selected. The V call is TRBV9, the J call TRBJ1-5; TRBD1 is a possible D gene (5 bases). This clonotype was sampled from a man younger than 35 in good health. Some clones in this sample may be carry-over from other donors' samples. In DNA, the CDR3 is TGTGCCAGCAGCGTAGCGGGGGGCAATCAGCCCCAGCATTTT. Protein: CASSVAGGNQPQHF.